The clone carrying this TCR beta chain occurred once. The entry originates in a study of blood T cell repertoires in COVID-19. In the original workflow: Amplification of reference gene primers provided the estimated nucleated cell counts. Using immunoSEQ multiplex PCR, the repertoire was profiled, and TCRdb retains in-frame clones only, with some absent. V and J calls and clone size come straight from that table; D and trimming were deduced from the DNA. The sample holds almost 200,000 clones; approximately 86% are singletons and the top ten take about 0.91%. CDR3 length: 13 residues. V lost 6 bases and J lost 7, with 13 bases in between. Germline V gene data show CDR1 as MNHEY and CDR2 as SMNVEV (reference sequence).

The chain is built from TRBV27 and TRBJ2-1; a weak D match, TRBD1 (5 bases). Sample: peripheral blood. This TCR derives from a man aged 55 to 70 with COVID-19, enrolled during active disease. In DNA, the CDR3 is TGTGCCAGCAGGAGATACCAGGGTAATGAGCAGTTCTTC. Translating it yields CASRRYQGNEQFF.